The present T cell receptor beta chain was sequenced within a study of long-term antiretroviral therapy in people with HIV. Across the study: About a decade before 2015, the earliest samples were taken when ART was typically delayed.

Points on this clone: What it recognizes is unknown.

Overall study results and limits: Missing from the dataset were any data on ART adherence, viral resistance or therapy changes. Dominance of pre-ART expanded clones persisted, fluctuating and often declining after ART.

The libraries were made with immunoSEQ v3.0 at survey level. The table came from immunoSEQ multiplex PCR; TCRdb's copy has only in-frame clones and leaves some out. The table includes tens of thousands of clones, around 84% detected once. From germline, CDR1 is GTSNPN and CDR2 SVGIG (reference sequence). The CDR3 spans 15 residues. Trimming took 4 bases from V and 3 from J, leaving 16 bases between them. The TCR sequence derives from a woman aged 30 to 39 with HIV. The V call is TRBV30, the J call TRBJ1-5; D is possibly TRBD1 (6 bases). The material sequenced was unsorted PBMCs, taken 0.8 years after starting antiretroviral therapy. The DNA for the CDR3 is TGTGCCTGGACCGGACCCGGGGGGGCCAATCAGCCCCAGCATTTT. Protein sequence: CAWTGPGGANQPQHF.